The clone carrying this T cell receptor beta chain was detected a few times. The antigen is undetermined. The sample is drawn from a study of T cells after yellow fever vaccination. Findings and limits, study-wide: Most primary-vaccination clones recurred post-booster (just under 98% CD4, over 70% CD8).

Trimming removed 5 bases at V and 2 bases at J, with 13 bases between. The CDR3 totals 14 residues. Germline V gene data show CDR1 as SGHTA and CDR2 as FQGNSA. TCRdb reanalysed the 5' RACE reads using MiXCR and keeps one entry per CDR3 protein. The table includes some 300,000 distinct CDR3 sequences, approximately 10% detected once. The chain is built from TRBV7-2 and TRBJ2-7, with D possibly being TRBD1 (6 bases). This sequence was found in a man younger than 35 who received the YFV17D yellow fever vaccine. The specimen comprised CD4+ T cells sorted from PBMCs, sampled 5 days after the yellow fever booster vaccination. As DNA, the CDR3 is TGTGCCAGCAGCCCCAGCGGACAGACCTACGAGCAGTACGTC. Translating gives CASSPSGQTYEQYV.